Below, one T cell receptor (beta chain) is given with its context. The germline V and J ends were trimmed by 6 bases and 3 bases, with 12 bases remaining between them. The CDR3 loop spans 14 amino acids. CDR1 LNHDA and CDR2 SQIVND come from the germline V gene (reference sequence). This sample was taken from a study of glioma-infiltrating T cells after dendritic cell vaccination. On the study more broadly: Dendritic cell vaccination trial patients had either newly diagnosed or recurrent glioblastoma. Treatment, given 2003 to 2012, was autologous tumor lysate-pulsed dendritic cell vaccination.

TCRdb keeps only in-frame clones here, not all; method: immunoSEQ multiplex PCR. The table includes about 96,000 clones, roughly three quarters detected once. This chain uses TRBV19 with TRBJ1-5, with D perhaps TRBD1 (5 bases). This receptor was identified in a human donor with glioblastoma. Sequencing was performed on blood, taken before dendritic cell vaccination. Here the CDR3 reads CASRPDSVNQPQHF. As DNA, the CDR3 is TGTGCCAGTAGACCCGACAGTGTCAATCAGCCCCAGCATTTT.